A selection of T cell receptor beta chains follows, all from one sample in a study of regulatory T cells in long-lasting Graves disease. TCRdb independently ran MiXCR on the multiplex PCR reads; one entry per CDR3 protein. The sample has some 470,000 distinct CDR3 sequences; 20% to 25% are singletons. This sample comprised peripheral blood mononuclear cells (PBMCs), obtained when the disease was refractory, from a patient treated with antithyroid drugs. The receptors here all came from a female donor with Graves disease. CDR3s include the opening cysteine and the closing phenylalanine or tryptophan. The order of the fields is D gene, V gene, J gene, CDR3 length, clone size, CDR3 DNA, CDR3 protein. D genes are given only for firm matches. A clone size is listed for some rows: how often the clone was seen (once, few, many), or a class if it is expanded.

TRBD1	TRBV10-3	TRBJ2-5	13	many	TGTGCCATCAGTGAAGGACAGGGAGAGACCCAGTACTTC	CAISEGQGETQYF
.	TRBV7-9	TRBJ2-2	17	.	TGTGCCAGCAGCTTATACTACCAGACAGCTAATACCGGGGAGCTGTTTTTT	CASSLYYQTANTGELFF
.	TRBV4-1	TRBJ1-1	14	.	TGCGCCAGCAGCCAAGGAGCTATGAACACTGAAGCTTTCTTT	CASSQGAMNTEAFF
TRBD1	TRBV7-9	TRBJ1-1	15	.	TGTGCCAGCAGCTTAGATGCCAGGGGGCCGACTGAAGCTTTCTTT	CASSLDARGPTEAFF
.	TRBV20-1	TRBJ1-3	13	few	TGCAGTGCTAGACAAGACTCTGGAAACACCATATATTTT	CSARQDSGNTIYF
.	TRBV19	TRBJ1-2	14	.	TGTGCCAGTAGTCCCCAACAGGGCGGCTATGGCTACACCTTC	CASSPQQGGYGYTF
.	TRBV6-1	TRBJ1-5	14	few	TGTGCCAGCAGTGAAGTATATCGGCAAAGGCCCCAGCATTTT	CASSEVYRQRPQHF
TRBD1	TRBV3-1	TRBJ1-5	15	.	TGTGCCAGCAGCCCCGGGACAGGGGGATTTCAGCCCCAGCATTTT	CASSPGTGGFQPQHF
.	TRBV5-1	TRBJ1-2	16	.	TGCGCCAGCAGCCCCCAATCCCCAGACGGTAACTATGGCTACACCTTC	CASSPQSPDGNYGYTF
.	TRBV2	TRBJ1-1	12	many	TGTGCCAGCAGTGAAACAGGCACTGAAGCTTTCTTT	CASSETGTEAFF
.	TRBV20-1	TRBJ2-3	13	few	TGCAGTGCTATGGGAATGGGCACAGATACGCAGTATTTT	CSAMGMGTDTQYF
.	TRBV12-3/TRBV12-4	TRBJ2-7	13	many	TGTGCCAGCGGCATTCAGGGTGTTAGCGAGCAGTACTTC	CASGIQGVSEQYF
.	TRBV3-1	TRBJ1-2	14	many	TGTGCCAGCAGCCAAGAAGGCGGGGACTATGGCTACACCTTC	CASSQEGGDYGYTF
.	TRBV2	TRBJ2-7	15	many	TGTGCCAGCAGTGAGTACAGGGATTTCTCCTACGAGCAGTACTTC	CASSEYRDFSYEQYF
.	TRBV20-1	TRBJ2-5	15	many	TGCAGTGCGACCCCGCGGGGACAGATCCAAGAGACCCAGTACTTC	CSATPRGQIQETQYF
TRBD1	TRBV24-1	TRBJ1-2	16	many	TGTGCCACCAGTGACCCCGACAGGGAGGCGAACTATGGCTACACCTTC	CATSDPDREANYGYTF
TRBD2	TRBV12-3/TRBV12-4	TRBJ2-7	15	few	TGTGCCAGCAGTTTAGTAGCGGGAGTCTCCTACGAGCAGTACTTC	CASSLVAGVSYEQYF
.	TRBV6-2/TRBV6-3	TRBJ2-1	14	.	TGTGCCAGCAGTCTACAATGGGGGGACAATGAGCAGTTCTTC	CASSLQWGDNEQFF
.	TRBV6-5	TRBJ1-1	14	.	TGTGCCAGCAGTTACTTTGGGGGTGGCGCTGAAGCTTTCTTT	CASSYFGGGAEAFF
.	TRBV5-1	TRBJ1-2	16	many	TGCGCCAGCAGCGTCGGAAGTCTGCCGACAATTTATGGCTACACCTTC	CASSVGSLPTIYGYTF
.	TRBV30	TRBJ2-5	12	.	TGTGCCTGGAGTGTTGAGGGTGAGACCCAGTACTTC	CAWSVEGETQYF
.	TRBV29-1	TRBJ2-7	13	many	TGCAGCGTTGAAAGGCAGGGACCCTACGAGCAGTACTTC	CSVERQGPYEQYF
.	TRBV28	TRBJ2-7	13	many	TGTGCCAGCAACGGTCTGAGCTCCTACGAGCAGTACTTC	CASNGLSSYEQYF
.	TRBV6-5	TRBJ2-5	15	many	TGTGCCAGCAGTTACTCGTGGCAGACTCAAGAGACCCAGTACTTC	CASSYSWQTQETQYF
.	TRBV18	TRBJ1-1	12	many	TGTGCCAGCTCACCGCCGGGAGATGAAGCTTTCTTT	CASSPPGDEAFF
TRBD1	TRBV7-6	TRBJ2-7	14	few	TGTGCCAGCAGCTGGGGGGACAGGGCCTACGAGCAGTACTTC	CASSWGDRAYEQYF
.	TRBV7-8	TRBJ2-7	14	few	TGTGCCAGCAGCCCCCCGGGACTTCGATTCGAGCAGTACTTC	CASSPPGLRFEQYF
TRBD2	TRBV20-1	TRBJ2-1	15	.	TGCAGTGCTAGAGAGGCCCAGCGGGAGTTAAGTGAGCAGTTCTTC	CSAREAQRELSEQFF
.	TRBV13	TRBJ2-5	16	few	TGTGCCAGCAGCTCGGATATACTGGACTCTAAAGAGACCCAGTACTTC	CASSSDILDSKETQYF
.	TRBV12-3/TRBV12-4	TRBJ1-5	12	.	TGTGCCACGGGAATAGGCAATCAGCCCCAGCATTTT	CATGIGNQPQHF
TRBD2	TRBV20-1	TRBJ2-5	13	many	TGCAGTGCTTCCGGCGGGGGGTTAGAGACCCAGTACTTC	CSASGGGLETQYF
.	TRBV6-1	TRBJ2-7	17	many	TGTGCCAGCAGTGGGGGGGGTTTACGGGACAGAGCCTCCGAGCAGTACTTC	CASSGGGLRDRASEQYF
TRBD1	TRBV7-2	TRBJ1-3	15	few	TGTGCCAGCAGCGCAACAGGGGGTTCTGGAAACACCATATATTTT	CASSATGGSGNTIYF
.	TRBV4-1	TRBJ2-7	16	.	TGCGCCAGCAGCCAACAGTACAGGAACCCCTCCTACGAGCAGTACTTC	CASSQQYRNPSYEQYF
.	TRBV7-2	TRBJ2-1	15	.	TGTGCCAGCAGCTTAGCAGGTACGGGGTTGAATGAGCAGTTCTTC	CASSLAGTGLNEQFF
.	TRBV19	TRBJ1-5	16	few	TGTGCCAGTAGCCCGAGGGCAGGGGATAGCAATCAGCCCCAGCATTTT	CASSPRAGDSNQPQHF
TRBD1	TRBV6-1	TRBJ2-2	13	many	TGTGCCAGCAGCATCAGGGGGCCGGGGGAGCTGTTTTTT	CASSIRGPGELFF
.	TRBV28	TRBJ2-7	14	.	TGTGCCAGCAGTTTAGGGATCCGGGGCTACGAGCAGTACTTC	CASSLGIRGYEQYF
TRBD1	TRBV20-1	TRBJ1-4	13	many	TGCAGTGCTCAGGACAGGAGGAATGAAAAACTGTTTTTT	CSAQDRRNEKLFF
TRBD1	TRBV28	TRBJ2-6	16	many	TGTGCCAGCAGTTTGGGACAGGGGGATGGGGCCAACGTCCTGACTTTC	CASSLGQGDGANVLTF
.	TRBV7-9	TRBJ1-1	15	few	TGTGCCAGCAGCTTAGGTCTGGGAACGAACACTGAAGCTTTCTTT	CASSLGLGTNTEAFF
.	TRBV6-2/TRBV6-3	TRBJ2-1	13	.	TGTGCCAGCAGTTACGACGGGGGGCGTGAGCAGTTCTTC	CASSYDGGREQFF
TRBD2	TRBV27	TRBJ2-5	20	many	TGTGCCAGCAGTATTGGGGGTCCGGGACTAGCGGGAGGACCTCAAGAGACCCAGTACTTC	CASSIGGPGLAGGPQETQYF
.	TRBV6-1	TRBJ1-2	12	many	TGTGCCAGCAGTCCCCGTTTGGATGGCTACACCTTC	CASSPRLDGYTF
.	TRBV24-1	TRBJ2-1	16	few	TGTGCCACCAGTGATGGGTACCTTGGCTCCTACAATGAGCAGTTCTTC	CATSDGYLGSYNEQFF
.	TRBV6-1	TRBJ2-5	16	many	TGTGCCAGCTGCGACCCCCCGCGGGCAGACCAAGAGACCCAGTACTTC	CASCDPPRADQETQYF
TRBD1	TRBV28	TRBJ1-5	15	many	TGTGCCAGCAGTTTAACGGACAGGGGAGATCAGCCCCAGCATTTT	CASSLTDRGDQPQHF